This TCR beta chain was profiled in a study of naive and memory T cell subsets (dated by TCRdb to the late 2010s). Regarding the research as a whole: An open-source, UMI-based TCR alpha and beta sequencing pipeline was applied to sorted naive and memory peripheral blood T cell subsets. The functional CMV T cell responses agreed completely with IgG serology results. RNA was DNase-treated and reverse transcribed with TCR constant-region primers, mostly using SuperScript III.

The CDR3 sequence holds 14 residues, the cysteine and phenylalanine included. Left in the record is the CDR3 DNA by itself, 42 bases read in frame from the first base. V loses 3 bases, J loses 2 bases, and the germline ends lie 7 bases apart. From the second PCR step on, the TCR alpha and beta chain libraries were amplified in separate reactions. To determine each donor's CMV status, fresh PBMCs were stimulated overnight with CMV viral lysate, and IFNgamma production from CD4+ T cells was then assessed. CD4 T cells were positively selected with Miltenyi beads, followed by positive selection of CD8 T cells from the CD4-negative fraction. After staining for CD3, CD4, CD8, CD45RA, CD27 and a live/dead dye, cells were sorted on a BD Aria II into four subsets based on CD45RA and CD27. A few healthy volunteers provided blood, and each donor's sample was split into CD4 and CD8 T cells and then further divided into four differentiation subsets. Roughly 0.11 L of peripheral blood was drawn per donor, and PBMC were isolated by Ficoll-Paque PLUS density-gradient centrifugation. After sorting, cells were lysed in RLT buffer, RNA was extracted using a Qiagen RNeasy kit, and the extracted RNA was stored at -80 degrees C.

Summary of the overall study and its limitations: Naive repertoires, especially CD8, contained a few larger clonotypes, possibly memory cells re-expressing CD45RA. A power law was followed by TCR abundance, with an exponent that differed between naive and memory subsets but was consistent across the three individuals. Following error correction, more than 90% of naive TCR sequences occurred only once, which made naive abundance distributions much steeper than those of memory subsets. RNA-based TCR counts may be influenced by expression changes linked to T cell activation and differentiation. The repertoire findings for the naive and memory subsets could not be validated against a ground truth because none was available. Single alpha or beta chain sequences, rather than paired alpha/beta receptors, were used to define clonotypes. In both CD4 and CD8 cells, the Gini index increased while Shannon and inverse Simpson diversity decreased from naive through CM, EM and EMRA.

The method behind the library was UMI-ligation and nested PCR. The beta constant-region primer was an equimolar mix of two oligonucleotides covering both TRBC1 and TRBC2. The ligated cDNA went through four rounds of PCR with nested alpha and beta constant-region primers together with the SP2 primer. A single-stranded oligonucleotide containing the SP2 primer and a 12-nucleotide UMI was joined to the 3' end of the cDNA by T4 RNA ligase 1. Incubation of the ligation reaction lasted about 19-24 hours at 16 degrees C. PCR2 was usually performed as a SYBR Green qPCR and halted at a preset threshold so that over-amplification would not occur. Every purification after the first one was done using Agencourt AMPure XP magnetic beads. Libraries were quantified by Qubit and checked on a TapeStation, where a main peak was expected near 650 bp. Pooled libraries were sequenced on an Illumina MiSeq using v2 2x251 paired-end kits, and typically about 0.9-2.1 million reads were obtained per sample. Libraries were pooled at around 4 nM per sample, and roughly 4.5-7.5% PhiX was added to improve cluster recognition. Turning to the authors' computational methods: V and J genes were assigned to Demultiplexor-processed FASTQ reads by Decombinator through tag matching, with a single base-pair mismatch being allowed. UMIs were used by Collapsinator to correct both sequencing errors and frequency errors arising from PCR heterogeneity. TCRs were translated and CDR3s were extracted from the conserved cysteine to the FGXG phenylalanine by CDR3Translator, with non-productive sequences being flagged. Gini, Shannon entropy and inverse Simpson indices were calculated on repertoires subsampled to equal numbers of UMI-defined TCRs. Power-law fits to clonotype abundance distributions were performed by maximum likelihood within the linear range. On one naive CD8 sample, the pipeline and MIGEC gave similar UMI counts, unique TCR numbers and clonal distributions. In one analysis, naive TCRs also found in any memory subset of the same donor were removed from the naive repertoire. The repertoires were searched for roughly 7,000 CMV-associated CDR3 sequences that had been compiled from VDJdb and a published dataset. In TCRdb, the public reads were trimmed at Q25 with fastp and aligned with MiXCR, with productive beta chains retained. Every CDR3 protein is listed once, alongside the most common genes and DNA of its rows. The V and J calls reflect TCRdb's pipeline rather than the authors' work. The sample table shows 150,000 or so distinct CDR3 sequences, and roughly 23% are seen once. The ten top clones hold around 0.097% of the sample.

Note on this clonotype: Its antigen is currently not known. Per-base quality was not reported, and no clone a single base away is much larger than it.

The chain couples TRBV12-3 or TRBV12-4 to TRBJ2-2; the D gene cannot be named for sure. This TCR derives from a human donor in good health. Sequenced sample: naive CD4+ T cells from blood. The cell subset or site label for this specimen denotes: naive T cells, CD45RA high CD27+. For the CDR3, the sequence is CASSFFPNTGELFF. The DNA sequence reads TGTGCCAGCAGTTTTTTTCCCAACACCGGGGAGCTGTTTTTT.